This entry is about one T cell receptor (beta chain). The CDR3 has 13 amino acids. V was shortened by 6 bases and J by 0 bases, with 12 bases between the two germline ends. Germline V gene lookup returns CDR1 SQVTM and CDR2 ANQGSEA. 13 Jbeta primers and 60 Vbeta primers were used for the PCR. This table comes from immunoSEQ multiplex PCR, and its TCRdb copy is limited to in-frame clones, with some not included. Among around 150,000 clones, 60% to 85% were seen once, and the ten largest hold 2.8%. The data stem from a study of cytomegalovirus exposure and HLA in healthy donors. The J gene is TRBJ2-7, the V gene TRBV29-1, with D possibly TRBD2 on 5 matching bases. Sequencing was performed on PBMCs. The receptor was derived from a male donor in good health and CMV-seronegative. CDR3 loop: CSVRTSGSYEQYF. CDR3 bases: TGCAGCGTCCGAACGAGCGGCTCCTACGAGCAGTACTTC.